One and the same sample provided the 27 T cell receptor beta chains below, sequenced in a study of blood T cell repertoires in COVID-19. The table came from immunoSEQ multiplex PCR; TCRdb's copy has only in-frame clones and leaves some out. The sample yields over 60,000 clones, 80% to 90% seen once. Sequenced: peripheral blood. The receptors were sampled from a woman of 80 years or more with active COVID-19.

CDR3 region: CASSPRTGTEGYTF. The CDR3 coding sequence is TGCGCCAGCAGCCCCCGGACAGGGACGGAGGGCTACACCTTC. This chain connects TRBV4-3 to TRBJ1-2, with 8 bases that match TRBD1. CDR1 and CDR2 from the germline V gene are LGHNA and YSLEER. CDR3 length: 14 amino acids. V was pared by 4 bases and J by 8 bases, with 9 bases of the junction left unmatched.

The chain carries TRBV2 and TRBJ2-5, with 7 bases identical to TRBD2. The V segment lost 6 bases and the J segment 4 bases; nucleotides outside the gene matches: 8. The CDR3 is 14 amino acids. Germline CDR1 is SNHLY and CDR2 is FYNNEI. Here the CDR3 reads CASRLADLGETQYF. The CDR3 DNA follows: TGTGCCAGCAGGCTAGCGGACTTGGGAGAGACCCAGTACTTC.

The chain links TRBV28 to TRBJ2-7; TRBD1 might be the D (5 bases). Trimming shortened V by 7 bases and J by 3 bases, and 13 bases separated the two germline ends. CDR1 MDHEN and CDR2 SYDVKM come from the germline V gene. The CDR3 has 13 residues. CDR3 residues: CASKLLDSYEQYF. CDR3 coding DNA: TGTGCCAGCAAACTACTTGACAGCTACGAGCAGTACTTC.

This rearrangement joins TRBV6-2 or TRBV6-3 to TRBJ2-1, with 9 bases aligning to TRBD2. Losses at the gene ends were 5 bases for V and 4 bases for J; bases not matched to a gene: 9. The CDR3 extends over 16 amino acids. Germline-derived CDR1 and CDR2 are MNHEY and SVGEGT. The CDR3 loop reads CASSSRLAERYNEQFF. Written as DNA, the CDR3 is TGTGCCAGCAGTAGCCGACTAGCGGAGAGGTACAATGAGCAGTTCTTC.

This chain joins TRBV19 and TRBJ1-2; 9 nucleotides match TRBD1. This CDR3 spans 14 amino acids. The V and J ends lost 6 bases and 7 bases, in that order; junction bases with no gene match: 9. Germline V CDR1 and CDR2: LNHDA, SQIVND (reference sequence). CDR3 amino acids: CASRLRDRVGGYTF. As DNA, the CDR3 is TGTGCCAGTAGGCTCCGGGACAGGGTTGGTGGCTACACCTTC.

V and J are TRBV6-5 and TRBJ2-1, with 8 bases that match TRBD2. Unmatched junction bases numbered 9, after V lost 6 bases and J lost 5 bases. This CDR3 is 15 amino acids long. Looked up from germline, CDR1 is MNHEY and CDR2 is SVGAGI. Here the CDR3 reads CASSKTSAPHNEQFF. CDR3 sequence (DNA): TGTGCCAGCAGCAAGACTAGCGCGCCGCACAATGAGCAGTTCTTC.

The gene calls are TRBV6-5 and TRBJ2-2, with 7 bases matching TRBD1. This CDR3 comprises 15 residues. The germline CDR1 and CDR2 sequences are MNHEY and SVGAGI. V gave up 6 bases and J gave up 0 bases; unmatched junction bases: 4. The CDR3 nucleotides are TGTGCCAGCAGGCCCGGGACAGCGAACACCGGGGAGCTGTTTTTT. Its protein is CASRPGTANTGELFF.

The gene calls are TRBV9 and TRBJ2-1; 12 bases agree with TRBD1. This CDR3 is built from 14 residues. With V trimmed by 4 bases and J by 9 bases, 5 bases remained unmatched. Germline CDR1 SGDLS, CDR2 YYNGEE. The CDR3 region has the DNA TGTGCCAGCAGCCCGGGACAGGGGGCTGGTGAGCAGTTCTTC. Protein: CASSPGQGAGEQFF.

J is TRBJ2-1 and V is TRBV6-2 or TRBV6-3; 12 bases align to TRBD2. V shed 5 bases and J 6 bases; nucleotides not matched to a gene: 5. This CDR3 has 15 residues. CDR1 is MNHEY, CDR2 SVGEGT, per germline. DNA for the CDR3: TGTGCCAGCAGTACACTAGCGGGAGGATCCAATGAGCAGTTCTTC. Its protein is CASSTLAGGSNEQFF.

The chain links TRBV5-4 to TRBJ1-3; 7 bases map to TRBD1. The CDR3 runs to 15 residues. The germline gives CDR1 SGHNT, CDR2 YYREEE (reference sequence). Trimming took 2 bases from V and 4 from J; bases not matched to a gene: 6. CDR3 bases: TGTGCCAGCAGCTTTTCGACAGGGCCAGGAAACACCATATATTTT. Amino acid sequence: CASSFSTGPGNTIYF.

The chain has TRBV7-2 and TRBJ2-1, with D tentatively TRBD2 (5 bases). Germline lookup yields CDR1 SGHTA and CDR2 FQGNSA. The CDR3 consists of 13 residues. V shed 5 bases and J shed 6 bases, with 11 bases lying between them. The CDR3: CASSPTRGNEQFF. The CDR3 DNA follows: TGTGCCAGCAGCCCCACTAGAGGCAATGAGCAGTTCTTC.

The rearrangement joins TRBV5-4 to TRBJ2-5, with D perhaps TRBD2 (5 bases). The CDR3 consists of 15 residues. Germline values: CDR1 SGHNT, CDR2 YYREEE (reference sequence). The germline V and J ends were trimmed by 4 bases and 5 bases, with 18 bases remaining between them. This chain's CDR3 is CASSGETRGGETQYF. The CDR3 DNA reads TGTGCCAGCAGCGGGGAAACAAGAGGCGGGGAGACCCAGTACTTC.

V is TRBV18 and J is TRBJ2-2, with 10 bases identical to TRBD1. J was trimmed by 10 bases and V by 2 bases; bases with no gene match: 7. Germline V gene lookup returns CDR1 KGHSH and CDR2 LQKENI. CDR3 length: 15 residues. CDR3 nucleotides: TGTGCCAGCTCACCAGCCGGGACAGGGGTCCCGGAGCTGTTTTTT. It is translated as CASSPAGTGVPELFF. The complete variable domain, with remaining parts taken from reference TRBV18 and TRBJ2-2, reads NAGVMQNPRHLVRRRGQEARLRCSPMKGHSHVYWYRQLPEEGLKFMVYLQKENIIDESGMPKERFSAEFPKEGPSILRIQQVVRGDSAAYFCASSPAGTGVPELFFGEGSRLTVL.

V is TRBV6-2 or TRBV6-3 and J is TRBJ2-1; 12 bases are a match to TRBD2. CDR1 is MNHEY and CDR2 is SVGEGT in the germline V gene. Trimming at V came to 2 bases and at J to 0 bases, leaving 8 bases not matched to a gene. The CDR3 totals 19 residues. The CDR3 spells CASSYDLAGGSRSYNEQFF. CDR3 coding DNA: TGTGCCAGCAGTTACGACCTAGCGGGAGGGTCCCGCTCCTACAATGAGCAGTTCTTC.

This chain connects TRBV9 to TRBJ2-7; 9 bases agree with TRBD2. CDR1 SGDLS and CDR2 YYNGEE come from the germline V gene. The CDR3 extends over 16 amino acids. The trim removed 0 bases at V and 7 bases at J, leaving 11 bases unmatched. This CDR3 reads CASSVGGSGRRGEQYF. CDR3 in DNA: TGTGCCAGCAGCGTAGGAGGCAGCGGGAGGAGAGGGGAGCAGTACTTC.

This chain connects TRBV6-2 or TRBV6-3 to TRBJ2-1; perhaps TRBD1 as D (6 bases). CDR3 length: 16 residues. Germline CDR1 MNHEY, CDR2 SVGEGT. V was trimmed by 4 bases and J by 6 bases, leaving 19 bases between them. CDR3 in DNA: TGTGCCAGCAGTTCCGTTCGAGGGGGAAGGGGCAATGAGCAGTTCTTC. This encodes CASSSVRGGRGNEQFF.

V is TRBV18 and J is TRBJ2-6, with D possibly being TRBD1 (6 bases). V was pared by 3 bases and J by 4 bases, with 16 bases between. Germline-derived CDR1 and CDR2 are KGHSH and LQKENI. This CDR3 has 17 residues. The DNA of the CDR3 is TGTGCCAGCTCACCCTCGCGAACAGGGTCAGGGGCCAACGTCCTGACTTTC. Protein: CASSPSRTGSGANVLTF.

The rearrangement uses TRBV11-1 and TRBJ2-1; 9 bases are shared with TRBD2. V gave up 1 base and J gave up 7 bases; unmatched junction bases: 5. The CDR3 runs to 15 residues. CDR1 SGHAT and CDR2 FQDESV come from the germline V gene (reference sequence). As DNA, the CDR3 is TGTGCCAGCAGCTTAGGGGGACTAGCTTCGAATGAGCAGTTCTTC. Translated, it gives CASSLGGLASNEQFF.

The rearrangement uses TRBV11-2 and TRBJ2-5; a weak D match, TRBD2 (6 bases). Germline CDR1 reads SGHAT; CDR2 reads FQNNGV. CDR3 length: 13 amino acids. Trimming took 5 bases from V and 1 from J, leaving 8 bases between them. The CDR3 DNA is TGTGCCAGCAGCCGGGGGTTCCAAGAGACCCAGTACTTC. Translating gives CASSRGFQETQYF.

The rearrangement joins TRBV25-1 to TRBJ1-2, with D maybe TRBD1 (5 bases). CDR1 and CDR2 from the germline V gene are MGHDK and SYGVNS. The ends were cut back, 1 base at V and 4 bases at J, with 16 bases in the middle. The length of the CDR3 is 16 residues. Written as DNA, the CDR3 is TGTGCCAGCAGTGAATCCCGGGGAGGGGCCCTCTATGGCTACACCTTC. Translating gives CASSESRGGALYGYTF.

This clone has a single count. This chain links TRBV5-4 with TRBJ1-1; tentatively, D is TRBD1 (6 bases). V gave up 3 bases and J gave up 3 bases, with 12 bases separating them. This CDR3 is built from 14 residues. Germline lookup yields CDR1 SGHNT and CDR2 YYREEE (reference sequence). The CDR3 sequence: CASSWGPMDTEAFF. CDR3 nucleotides: TGTGCCAGCAGCTGGGGGCCTATGGACACTGAAGCTTTCTTT.

The chain employs TRBV9 and TRBJ2-5, with a weak D call TRBD2 (6 bases). The CDR3 contains 15 residues. Germline CDR1 and CDR2: SGDLS and YYNGEE. V lost 3 bases and J 4 bases, leaving 16 bases between the germline ends. Here the CDR3 DNA reads TGTGCCAGCAGCGCGGGACGAACGGGAGCAGAGACCCAGTACTTC. Translated, it gives CASSAGRTGAETQYF. Full variable domain (missing parts from reference TRBV9 and TRBJ2-5): DSGVTQTPKHLITATGQRVTLRCSPRSGDLSVYWYQQSLDQGLQFLIQYYNGEERAKGNILERFSAQQFPDLHSELNLSSLELGDSALYFCASSAGRTGAETQYFGPGTRLLVL.

The rearrangement links TRBV18 to TRBJ2-3, with a tentative D call TRBD1 (5 bases). From germline, CDR1 is KGHSH and CDR2 LQKENI. With 5 bases removed from V and 9 bases from J, the gap between germline ends came to 12 bases. This CDR3 comprises 12 residues. CDR3 amino acids: CASSKDKNTQYF. CDR3 in DNA: TGTGCCAGCTCAAAGGACAAGAACACGCAGTATTTT.

The chain joins TRBV7-8 to TRBJ1-4; TRBD1 agrees at 8 bases. V shed 5 bases, J shed 2 bases, and the junction held 4 bases outside the gene matches. CDR1 SGHVS and CDR2 FQNEAQ come from the germline V gene. The CDR3 has 15 residues. This CDR3 reads CASSQTGVTNEKLFF. Written as DNA, the CDR3 is TGTGCCAGCAGCCAGACAGGGGTCACTAATGAAAAACTGTTTTTT.

V gene TRBV9 combines with J gene TRBJ2-7; 11 bases are a match to TRBD2. Germline V gene sequence: CDR1 SGDLS, CDR2 YYNGEE. The junction had 5 bases not matched to a gene; V was cut back by 4 bases and J by 2 bases. This CDR3 is built from 15 residues. This CDR3 is CASSPTSGTTYEQYF. CDR3 bases: TGTGCCAGCAGCCCGACTAGCGGGACGACCTACGAGCAGTACTTC.

The rearrangement uses TRBV4-2 and TRBJ2-2; D is perhaps TRBD1 (6 bases). Germline CDR1 LGHNA, CDR2 YNFKEQ. Deletions cut 1 base from V and 2 bases from J, with 11 bases between. The CDR3 length is 16 residues. CDR3 sequence: CASSQVTGPNTGELFF. The DNA for the CDR3 is TGTGCCAGCAGCCAAGTCACAGGGCCCAACACCGGGGAGCTGTTTTTT.

This clone was detected only a few times. V and J are TRBV9 and TRBJ1-5; D remains unclear. Trimming pared 1 base from V and 4 bases from J, leaving 9 bases between. The CDR3 is made up of 14 amino acids. The V gene's germline CDR1 is SGDLS and CDR2 YYNGEE. This CDR3 reads CASSVSGNNQPQHF. CDR3 in DNA: TGTGCCAGCAGCGTATCCGGGAATAATCAGCCCCAGCATTTT.